This T cell receptor (beta chain) was sequenced during a study of early T cells in non-severe SARS-CoV-2 infection. Study context: RNA in bulk from unsorted whole blood was sequenced, and chains were unpaired.

Overall study findings and caveats: VDJdb matching skewed toward anti-spike CD8 responses, missing private and CD4 specificities.

In the library, individual cDNA molecules carried attached unique molecular identifiers. MiXCR was run by TCRdb on the 5' RACE reads, yielding one entry per CDR3 protein. The sample gives roughly 50,000 distinct CDR3 sequences, 6% to 8% of which show up once; around 6.9% is in the top ten. Germline lookup yields CDR1 SGHTA and CDR2 FQGNSA. Between the trimmed V and J ends, which lost 1 base and 4 bases, there was a span of 12 bases. The CDR3 sequence is 15 residues long. Only a few counts were recorded for this clonotype. Its antigen remains unknown. V usage is TRBV7-2 and J usage is TRBJ2-3, with D uncertain. This clonotype was sampled from an adult who was a healthcare worker with PCR-confirmed SARS-CoV-2 infection or an uninfected control (not recorded which). This specimen was whole blood, taken at baseline. The CDR3 region has the DNA TGTGCCAGCAGCTTAGACCTGGGAAGTGCAGATACGCAGTATTTT. Its translation is CASSLDLGSADTQYF.